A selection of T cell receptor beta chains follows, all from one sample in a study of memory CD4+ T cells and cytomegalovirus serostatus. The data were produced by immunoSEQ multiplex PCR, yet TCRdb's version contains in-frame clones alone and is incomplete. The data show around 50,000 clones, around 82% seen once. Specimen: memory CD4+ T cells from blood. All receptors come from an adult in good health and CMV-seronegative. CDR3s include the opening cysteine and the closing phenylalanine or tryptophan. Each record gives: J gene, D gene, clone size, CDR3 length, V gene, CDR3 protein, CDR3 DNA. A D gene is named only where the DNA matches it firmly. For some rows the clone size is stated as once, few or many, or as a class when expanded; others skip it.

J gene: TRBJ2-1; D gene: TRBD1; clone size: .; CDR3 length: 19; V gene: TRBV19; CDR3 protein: CASGAGTGGPSSSYNEQFF; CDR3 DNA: TGTGCCAGTGGAGCCGGGACAGGGGGCCCCTCGAGCTCCTACAATGAGCAGTTCTTC
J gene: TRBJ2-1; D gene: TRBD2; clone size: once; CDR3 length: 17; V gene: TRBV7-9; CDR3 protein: CASSLARGLAGGNEQFF; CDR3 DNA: TGTGCCAGCAGCTTAGCACGCGGCCTAGCGGGGGGGAATGAGCAGTTCTTC
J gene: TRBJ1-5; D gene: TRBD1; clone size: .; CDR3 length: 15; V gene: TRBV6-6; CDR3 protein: CASSHRGISNQPQHF; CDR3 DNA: TGTGCCAGCAGTCACAGGGGGATATCCAATCAGCCCCAGCATTTT
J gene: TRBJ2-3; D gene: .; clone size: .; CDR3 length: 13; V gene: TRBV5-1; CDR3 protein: CASSEGPTDTQYF; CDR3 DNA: TGCGCCAGCAGCGAGGGGCCCACAGATACGCAGTATTTT
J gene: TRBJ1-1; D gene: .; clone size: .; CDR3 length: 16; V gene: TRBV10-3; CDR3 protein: CAISESSMGGVLEAFF; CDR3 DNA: TGTGCCATCAGTGAGTCATCGATGGGGGGGGTGCTTGAAGCTTTCTTT
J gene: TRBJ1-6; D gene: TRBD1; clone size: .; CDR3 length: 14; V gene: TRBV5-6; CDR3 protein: CASSLGTVSSPLHF; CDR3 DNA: TGTGCCAGCAGCTTAGGGACAGTGAGTTCACCCCTCCACTTT
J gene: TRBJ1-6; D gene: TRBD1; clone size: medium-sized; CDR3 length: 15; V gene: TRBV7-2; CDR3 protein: CASSVNGQGGSPLHF; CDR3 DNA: TGTGCCAGCAGCGTTAACGGACAGGGAGGTTCACCCCTCCACTTT
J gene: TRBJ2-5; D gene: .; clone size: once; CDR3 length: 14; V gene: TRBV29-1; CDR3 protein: CSVPTTGTGETQYF; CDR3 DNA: TGCAGCGTCCCCACAACAGGGACCGGAGAGACCCAGTACTTC
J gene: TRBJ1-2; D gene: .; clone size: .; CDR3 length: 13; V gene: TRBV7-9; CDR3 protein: CASSPDKIYGYTF; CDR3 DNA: TGTGCCAGCAGCCCGGACAAGATCTATGGCTACACCTTC
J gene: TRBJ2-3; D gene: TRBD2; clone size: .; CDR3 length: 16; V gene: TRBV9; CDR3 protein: CASSVEGGGDIGTQYF; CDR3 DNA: TGTGCCAGCAGCGTAGAAGGCGGGGGGGACATCGGTACGCAGTATTTT
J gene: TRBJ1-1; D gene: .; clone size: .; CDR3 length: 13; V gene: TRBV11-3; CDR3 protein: CASSLGVNTEAFF; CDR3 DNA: TGTGCCAGCAGCTTAGGGGTGAACACTGAAGCTTTCTTT
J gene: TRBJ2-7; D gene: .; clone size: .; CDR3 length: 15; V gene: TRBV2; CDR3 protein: CASAGTGESSYEQYF; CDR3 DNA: TGTGCCAGCGCCGGTACGGGGGAGAGCTCCTACGAGCAGTACTTC
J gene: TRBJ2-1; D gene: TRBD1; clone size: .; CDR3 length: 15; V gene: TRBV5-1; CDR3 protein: CASSPGTGRVNEQFF; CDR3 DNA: TGCGCCAGCAGCCCGGGGACAGGGAGGGTCAATGAGCAGTTCTTC
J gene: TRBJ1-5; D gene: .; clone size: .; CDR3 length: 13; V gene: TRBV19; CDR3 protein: CASSSGGWQPQHF; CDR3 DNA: TGTGCCAGTAGTTCCGGCGGGTGGCAGCCCCAGCATTTT